The 22 T cell receptor beta chains below come from one sample, sequenced in a study of response to subunit inactivated influenza vaccine. Using its own MiXCR run on the RT-PCR reads, TCRdb lists one record per CDR3 protein. The data hold about 520,000 distinct CDR3 sequences, with over 25% observed a single time. Sequencing was performed on CD4+ T cells sorted from PBMCs, taken less than 6 days after vaccination. The receptors come from a man between 45 and 60 years old who received an inactivated influenza vaccine.

The chain has TRBV12-1 and TRBJ2-1; the D call in the table, TRBD2, was not verified against the DNA. TRBV12-1 is a recognized pseudogene. CDR3 length: 15 residues. CDR3 nucleotide sequence: TGTGCCAGCGGCCCTGGGCCCCTCTCCTACAATGAGCAGTTCTTC. It codes for CASGPGPLSYNEQFF.

This clonotype was seen only a few times. This chain links TRBV3-1 with TRBJ1-5; no firm D call. Germline V lookup: CDR1 LGHDT, CDR2 YNNKEL (reference sequence). The length of the CDR3 is 14 residues. V was trimmed by 1 base and J by 4 bases, leaving 8 bases between them. CDR3 loop: CASSQVWGNQPQHF. CDR3 DNA: TGTGCCAGCAGCCAAGTGTGGGGAAATCAGCCCCAGCATTTT.

There are many counts of this clonotype. The chain employs TRBV11-2 and TRBJ2-1, with 11 bases aligning to TRBD2. CDR1 SGHAT and CDR2 FQNNGV come from the germline V gene. Germline trimming cut 1 base from V and 7 bases from J; bases unmatched to any gene: 12. CDR3 length: 18 amino acids. Here the CDR3 reads CASSLVVRGTSGFNEQFF. CDR3 coding DNA: TGTGCCAGCAGCTTAGTGGTTAGAGGGACTAGCGGTTTTAATGAGCAGTTCTTC.

This rearrangement joins TRBV20-1 to TRBJ1-1; 7 bases fit TRBD1. Germline V lookup: CDR1 DFQATT, CDR2 SNEGSKA (reference sequence). The CDR3 covers 12 residues. The junction had 6 bases not matched to a gene; V was cut back by 3 bases and J by 8 bases. The CDR3 reads CSARGPGGEAFF. For the CDR3, the DNA is TGCAGTGCTAGGGGACCAGGGGGAGAAGCTTTCTTT.

This rearrangement joins TRBV6-1 to TRBJ2-7; D is undetermined. V dropped 2 bases and J dropped 6 bases, with 11 bases sitting between them. This CDR3 is 13 amino acids long. Germline V gene sequence: CDR1 MNHNS, CDR2 SASEGT. The CDR3 sequence: CASSERASSEQYF. In nucleotides, the CDR3 is TGTGCCAGCAGTGAACGGGCATCATCCGAGCAGTACTTC.

The chain carries TRBV6-1 and TRBJ2-7; D is unresolved. CDR3 size: 13 residues. Trimming cost V 8 bases and J 6 bases, with 17 bases left between them. Germline assignment: CDR1 MNHNS and CDR2 SASEGT. The CDR3 reads CASSDPPLSEQYF. The CDR3 coding sequence is TGTGCCAGCTCGGACCCCCCGCTGAGCGAGCAGTACTTC.

This chain connects TRBV4-1 to TRBJ2-7; D may be TRBD1 or TRBD2 (5 bases each). Germline CDR1 MGHRA, CDR2 YSYEKL. The CDR3 sequence is 18 residues long. V was shortened by 3 bases and J by 3 bases, with 24 bases between the two germline ends. In DNA, the CDR3 is TGCGCCAGCAGCCAGGGATATAGAGGGTTTAGCAGGGTCTACGAGCAGTACTTC. Amino acids: CASSQGYRGFSRVYEQYF.

The rearrangement links TRBV14 to TRBJ2-7; 11 nucleotides match TRBD2. With 6 bases clipped from V and 4 bases from J, the junction kept 11 bases outside the gene matches. CDR1 and CDR2 (germline): SGHDN, FVKESK. This CDR3 is built from 16 residues. For the CDR3, the DNA is TGTGCCAGCAGTCCAAGTGGGTCTAGCGGGAGGTACGAGCAGTACTTC. Residues: CASSPSGSSGRYEQYF.

The chain joins TRBV6-5 to TRBJ2-5; D ambiguous. The ends were cut back, 2 bases at V and 7 bases at J, with 5 bases in the middle. CDR3 size: 11 residues. Germline CDR1 is MNHEY and CDR2 is SVGAGI. Here the CDR3 DNA reads TGTGCCAGCAGTTACGCCTGGACCCAGTACTTC. This translates into CASSYAWTQYF.

J is TRBJ2-1 and V is TRBV29-1, with TRBD2 matching over 8 bases. From germline, CDR1 is SQVTM and CDR2 ANQGSEA. V lost 0 bases and J lost 9; bases outside the gene matches: 10. The CDR3 sequence is 15 residues long. CDR3 in DNA: TGCAGCGTTGAAGATCATGACGGGAGGGCGATTGAGCAGTTCTTC. The encoded protein is CSVEDHDGRAIEQFF.

This clonotype was seen a few times. The V call is TRBV5-1, the J call TRBJ2-2, with a tentative D call TRBD2 (6 bases). This CDR3 spans 15 amino acids. Germline loops: CDR1 SGHRS, CDR2 YFSETQ. Trimming took 4 bases from V and 6 from J, leaving 16 bases between them. CDR3: CASSRDGSSAGELFF. The CDR3 nucleotides read TGCGCCAGCAGCCGGGACGGGAGTAGTGCCGGGGAGCTGTTTTTT. Full variable domain (remainder filled in from reference TRBV5-1 and TRBJ2-2): KAGVTQTPRYLIKTRGQQVTLSCSPISGHRSVSWYQQTPGQGLQFLFEYFSETQRNKGNFPGRFSGRQFSNSRSEMNVSTLELGDSALYLCASSRDGSSAGELFFGEGSRLTVL.

The gene calls are TRBV20-1 and TRBJ2-7, with D possibly matching TRBD1 (6 bases). Trimming removed 2 bases at V and 6 bases at J, with 14 bases between. Germline V gene data show CDR1 as DFQATT and CDR2 as SNEGSKA (reference sequence). This CDR3 spans 13 amino acids. CDR3 residues: CSARFNMGAEQYF. CDR3 coding DNA: TGCAGTGCTAGATTTAATATGGGGGCCGAGCAGTACTTC.

Ten or more counts support this clonotype. This chain uses TRBV7-2 with TRBJ2-4; TRBD2 matches at 11 bases. Germline CDR1 is SGHTA and CDR2 is FQGNSA. The CDR3 is 16 residues long. The trim removed 1 base at V and 7 bases at J, leaving 6 bases unmatched. The CDR3 sequence: CASSLVAGGTRNIQYF. The CDR3 nucleotides are TGTGCCAGCAGCTTAGTAGCGGGAGGGACCCGCAACATTCAGTACTTC.

This chain links TRBV12-5 with TRBJ2-3, with D tentatively TRBD2 (5 bases). In germline, CDR1 is LGHNT, CDR2 FRNRAP. V dropped 6 bases and J dropped 0 bases, with 7 bases sitting between them. This CDR3 is 13 amino acids long. CDR3 region: CASGSGSTDTQYF. In DNA, the CDR3 is TGTGCTAGTGGAAGCGGTAGCACAGATACGCAGTATTTT.

This clonotype was observed a handful of times. V and J are TRBV6-5 and TRBJ2-7; D is unclear. Looked up from germline, CDR1 is MNHEY and CDR2 is SVGAGI. The V and J ends lost 3 bases and 3 bases respectively, with 9 bases between them. This CDR3 is built from 13 residues. DNA for the CDR3: TGTGCCAGCAGTTATTTGAGAGACTACGAGCAGTACTTC. Translation gives CASSYLRDYEQYF.

This clonotype turned up a few times. The CDR3 DNA sequence: TGTGCCAGCAGCGACAGGGTAGGCAATGAGCAGTTCTTC. Residues: CASSDRVGNEQFF. V is TRBV7-9 and J is TRBJ2-1, with 7 bases that match TRBD1. This CDR3 is built from 13 residues. With 5 bases clipped from V and 6 bases from J, the junction kept 4 bases outside the gene matches. The germline V gene has CDR1 SEHNR and CDR2 FQNEAQ (reference sequence).

The table lists this clonotype with a few counts. The DNA of the CDR3 is TGTGCCAGCTCCGAGGGTGCGGGAGGGCCGAGCACAGATACGCAGTATTTT. It is translated as CASSEGAGGPSTDTQYF. The rearrangement uses TRBV7-3 and TRBJ2-3, with TRBD2 identical over 9 bases. The CDR3 runs to 17 residues. Trimming removed 8 bases from V and 0 bases from J; junction bases left unmatched: 12. CDR1 is SGHTA, CDR2 FQGTGA, per germline.

This clonotype was observed a single time. The chain carries TRBV11-2 and TRBJ2-5; 10 bases fit TRBD2. Germline V gene data show CDR1 as SGHAT and CDR2 as FQNNGV. The CDR3 is 14 residues long. V lost 4 bases to trimming and J lost 5 bases; unmatched junction nucleotides: 4. The CDR3 reads CASSSATSGETQYF. CDR3 bases: TGTGCCAGCAGCTCTGCGACTAGCGGGGAGACCCAGTACTTC.

V is TRBV20-1 and J is TRBJ2-7; D perhaps matches TRBD1 (6 bases). The germline V gene has CDR1 DFQATT and CDR2 SNEGSKA (reference sequence). The CDR3 spans 13 residues. The germline V and J ends were trimmed by 6 bases and 0 bases, with 12 bases remaining between them. CDR3 nucleotides: TGCAGTGCCCGGGACATGAGCTCCTACGAGCAGTACTTC. Protein: CSARDMSSYEQYF.

The chain carries TRBV7-9 and TRBJ2-1; D unclear. V was shortened by 5 bases and J by 10 bases, with 9 bases between the two germline ends. Germline-derived CDR1 and CDR2 are SEHNR and FQNEAQ (reference sequence). The CDR3 spans 11 residues. The CDR3 DNA sequence: TGTGCCAGCAGCCCATCCGCAGAGCAGTTCTTC. This translates into CASSPSAEQFF.

The J gene is TRBJ2-3, the V gene TRBV9; no definite D call. Germline CDR1 reads SGDLS; CDR2 reads YYNGEE. This CDR3 is built from 14 residues. The V end was cut by 5 bases, the J end by 3 bases, with 13 bases between. The CDR3, as DNA: TGTGCCAGCAGTGACCAGACCCATACAGATACGCAGTATTTT. It yields the protein CASSDQTHTDTQYF.

The chain is built from TRBV5-5 and TRBJ2-7; D is uncertain. In germline, CDR1 is SGHKS, CDR2 YYEKEE (reference sequence). Trimming pared 7 bases from V and 5 bases from J, leaving 13 bases between. The CDR3 runs to 12 residues. Here the CDR3 reads CASGPPENEQYF. As DNA, the CDR3 is TGTGCCAGCGGCCCCCCAGAAAACGAGCAGTACTTC.